The source of this T cell receptor beta chain is a study of OX40 agonist ivuxolimab in advanced cancers. Turning to the study itself: Head and neck, renal cell, melanoma or hepatocellular carcinoma were the cancers that dose-escalation patients had. Study-level findings and limits: The mean number of expanded clones was higher in CD8+ T cells than in CD4+. Clonal expansion from baseline to week 6 occurred in both CD4+ and CD8+ T cells.

CDR1 and CDR2 from the germline V gene are ENHRY and SYGVKD. Trimming cost V 0 bases and J 2 bases; bases outside gene matches: 6. The CDR3 is made up of 16 amino acids. About this clone: Its antigen is undetermined.

Data came from immunoSEQ multiplex PCR; TCRdb stores just in-frame clones and leaves some out. This table holds 6,000 to 7,000 clones, roughly 69% found once. The chain links TRBV10-3 to TRBJ1-1; 7 bases agree with TRBD1. The sample in question was CD4+ or CD8+ T cells sorted from blood, obtained in a trial of the OX40 agonist ivuxolimab. The clonotype was recovered from an adult with an advanced solid tumor such as melanoma, head and neck, liver or kidney cancer. This CDR3 is CAISESEDRANTEAFF. DNA of the CDR3: TGTGCCATCAGTGAGTCTGAAGACAGGGCAAACACTGAAGCTTTCTTT.